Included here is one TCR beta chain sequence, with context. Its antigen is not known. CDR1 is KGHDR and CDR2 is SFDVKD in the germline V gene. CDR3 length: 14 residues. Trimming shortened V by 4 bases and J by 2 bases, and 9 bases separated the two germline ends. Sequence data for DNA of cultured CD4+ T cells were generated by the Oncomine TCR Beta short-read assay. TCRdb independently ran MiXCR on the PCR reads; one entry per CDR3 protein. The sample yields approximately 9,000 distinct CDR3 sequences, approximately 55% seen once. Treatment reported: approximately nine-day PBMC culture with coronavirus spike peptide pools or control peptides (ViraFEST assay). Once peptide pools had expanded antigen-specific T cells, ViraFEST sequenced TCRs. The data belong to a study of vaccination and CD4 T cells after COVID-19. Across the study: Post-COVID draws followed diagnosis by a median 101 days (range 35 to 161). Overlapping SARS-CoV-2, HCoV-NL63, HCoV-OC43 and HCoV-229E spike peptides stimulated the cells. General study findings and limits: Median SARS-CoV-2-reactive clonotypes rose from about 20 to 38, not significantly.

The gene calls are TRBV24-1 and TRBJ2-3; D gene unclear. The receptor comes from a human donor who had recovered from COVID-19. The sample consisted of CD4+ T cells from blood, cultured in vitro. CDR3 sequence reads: CATSEAGTTDTQYF. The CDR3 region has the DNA TGTGCCACCAGTGAGGCTGGCACCACAGATACGCAGTATTTT.